Listed below are T cell receptor beta chains from one sample, sequenced in a study of T cell responses to AZD1222 COVID-19 vaccine. TCRdb's table, derived via immunoSEQ multiplex PCR, lists solely in-frame clones and lacks some. In the table there are around 140,000 clones, about 90% of which are singletons. This sample comprised peripheral blood, obtained 28 days after the second AZD1222 dose. The receptors were gathered from an adult who received the AZD1222 COVID-19 vaccine. Each CDR3 is given with its conserved first and last residue. Clone sizes are given selectively: once, few, many, or a class where the clone is expanded.

j_call: TRBJ1-5; v_call: TRBV29-1; clone_size: .; cdr3_aa: CSVLESSSNQPQHF
j_call: TRBJ1-1; v_call: TRBV7-2; clone_size: .; cdr3_aa: CASSSTGSTEAFF
j_call: TRBJ1-6; v_call: TRBV28; clone_size: .; cdr3_aa: CASSLAPGARSPLHF
j_call: TRBJ1-3; v_call: TRBV11-3; clone_size: few; cdr3_aa: CASSSGQGSSGNTIYF
j_call: TRBJ1-3; v_call: TRBV11-2; clone_size: .; cdr3_aa: CASSFSSSGNTIYF
j_call: TRBJ1-1; v_call: TRBV5-4; clone_size: .; cdr3_aa: CASRAQGNTEAFF
j_call: TRBJ1-2; v_call: TRBV5-4; clone_size: .; cdr3_aa: CASSLLAETGGYTF
j_call: TRBJ1-1; v_call: TRBV5-4; clone_size: .; cdr3_aa: CASSPGRANTEAFF
j_call: TRBJ2-1; v_call: TRBV4-3; clone_size: once; cdr3_aa: CASSQGGGEYNEQFF
j_call: TRBJ1-1; v_call: TRBV11-2; clone_size: .; cdr3_aa: CASSLAAEAFF
j_call: TRBJ2-1; v_call: TRBV14; clone_size: .; cdr3_aa: CASSQDIGNEQFF
j_call: TRBJ2-4; v_call: TRBV28; clone_size: .; cdr3_aa: CASSFPGQQNIQYF
j_call: TRBJ1-2; v_call: TRBV7-2; clone_size: .; cdr3_aa: CASSLGGALGYTF
j_call: TRBJ1-5; v_call: TRBV9; clone_size: .; cdr3_aa: CASSAGESQPQHF
j_call: TRBJ2-7; v_call: TRBV7-8; clone_size: .; cdr3_aa: CASSPHPEQRALYEQYF
j_call: TRBJ1-1; v_call: TRBV29-1; clone_size: .; cdr3_aa: CSVDRGWNTEAFF
j_call: TRBJ2-3; v_call: TRBV21-1; clone_size: .; cdr3_aa: CASSPLRLDTQYF
j_call: TRBJ1-5; v_call: TRBV5-8; clone_size: .; cdr3_aa: CASRFQGGPQHF
j_call: TRBJ1-2; v_call: TRBV12-3/TRBV12-4; clone_size: .; cdr3_aa: CASSEGPGGGYTF
j_call: TRBJ2-7; v_call: TRBV29-1; clone_size: .; cdr3_aa: CSVAGPAKEQYF
j_call: TRBJ1-1; v_call: TRBV7-2; clone_size: .; cdr3_aa: CASSWGQYTEAFF
j_call: TRBJ1-2; v_call: TRBV29-1; clone_size: .; cdr3_aa: CSATGQAGANYGYTF
j_call: TRBJ2-7; v_call: TRBV6-2/TRBV6-3; clone_size: .; cdr3_aa: CASSYRTSGYEQYF
j_call: TRBJ2-1; v_call: TRBV7-2; clone_size: .; cdr3_aa: CASSRAGTGVSNEQFF
j_call: TRBJ1-3; v_call: TRBV7-8; clone_size: .; cdr3_aa: CASSLPGTARSGNTIYF
j_call: TRBJ1-1; v_call: TRBV9; clone_size: .; cdr3_aa: CASSVVETEAFF
j_call: TRBJ1-6; v_call: TRBV4-1; clone_size: .; cdr3_aa: CASSQAPVGSYNSPLHF